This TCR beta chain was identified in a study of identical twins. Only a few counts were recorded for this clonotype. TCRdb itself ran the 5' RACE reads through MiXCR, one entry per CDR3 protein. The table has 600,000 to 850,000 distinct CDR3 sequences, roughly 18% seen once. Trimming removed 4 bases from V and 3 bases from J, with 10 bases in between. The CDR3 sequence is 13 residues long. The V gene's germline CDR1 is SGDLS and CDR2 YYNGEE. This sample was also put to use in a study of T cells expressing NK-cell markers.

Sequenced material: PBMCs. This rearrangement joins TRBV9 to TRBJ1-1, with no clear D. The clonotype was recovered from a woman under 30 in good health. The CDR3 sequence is CASSKVRDTEAFF. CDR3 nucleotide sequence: TGTGCCAGCAGCAAAGTTCGGGACACTGAAGCTTTCTTT.